The clone carrying this T cell receptor beta chain was seen more than once but under ten times. Its specificity is unknown. Its ends do not fully match the called genes, so a read error is possible. Germline lookup yields CDR1 SQVTM and CDR2 ANQGSEA. CDR3 length: 13 residues. Time point denoted: sample taken at primary tumor resection. Whole RNA from tumor, nontumor lung or frozen PBMC was sequenced unsorted. The data were taken from a study of spatial heterogeneity in lung cancer. In the study overall: As counted in raw reads, each unique TCR and UMI combination appeared more than ten times on average.

Points from the study as a whole: Resection saw ubiquitous expanded tumor TCRs appear in blood more than follow-up did.

TCR cDNA molecules each carried a unique molecular identifier. Via MiXCR, TCRdb re-called the 5' RACE reads, giving one row per CDR3 protein. The top ten hold about 4.6% of the sample, which has tens of thousands of distinct CDR3 sequences, roughly 13% seen once. V gene TRBV29-1 combines with J gene TRBJ2-5; D may be TRBD1 or TRBD2 (5 bases each). The input for sequencing was PBMCs, taken at surgery. This clonotype was obtained from a male donor with early-stage non-small cell lung cancer. The CDR3 DNA reads as TGCAGCGTCGAAGGGGCGGGCCAAGAGACCCAGTACTTC. It codes for CSVEGAGQETQYF.